The source of this T cell receptor beta chain is a study of shared clonotypes between healthy human individuals. At the level of the study: Three plates were used per donor for CD4 naive, three for CD4 memory, two for CD8 naive and one for CD8 memory.

This clone has a single count. The antigen is unknown. Some clones are missing from TCRdb's copy, which holds only in-frame ones; the method was immunoSEQ multiplex PCR. The table records 300,000 or so clones, under 80% of them present only once. Study results and caveats: Sampling included only blood; tissue repertoires likely differ. Genetic and exposure-history diversity was limited by the few donors.

This TCR was sampled from a man aged 25-40 years in good health. Sample: memory CD4+ T cells sorted from blood. Subset given: CD45RA-negative fraction.

CDR3 nucleotides: TGCGCCAGCAGTGAGTCATGGGTCGACGAGCAGTACTTC. This encodes CASSESWVDEQYF. The rearrangement uses TRBV10-1 and TRBJ2-7; no reliable D call. The CDR3 covers 13 residues. Trimming took off 0 bases at V and 5 bases at J, with 8 bases between the two ends. Per the germline V gene, CDR1 is WNHNN and CDR2 is SYGVQD (reference sequence).